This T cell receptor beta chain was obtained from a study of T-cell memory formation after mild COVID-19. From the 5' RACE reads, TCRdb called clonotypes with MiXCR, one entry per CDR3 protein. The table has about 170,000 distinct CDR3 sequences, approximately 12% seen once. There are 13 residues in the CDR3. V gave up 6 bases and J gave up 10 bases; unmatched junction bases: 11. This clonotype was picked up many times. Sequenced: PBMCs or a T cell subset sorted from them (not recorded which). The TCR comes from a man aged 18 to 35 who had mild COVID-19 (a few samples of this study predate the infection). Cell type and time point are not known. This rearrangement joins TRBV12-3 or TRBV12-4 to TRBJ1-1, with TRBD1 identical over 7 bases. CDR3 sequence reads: CASRGTTGVIAFF. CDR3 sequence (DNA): TGTGCCAGCAGGGGGACCACAGGGGTGATAGCTTTCTTT.